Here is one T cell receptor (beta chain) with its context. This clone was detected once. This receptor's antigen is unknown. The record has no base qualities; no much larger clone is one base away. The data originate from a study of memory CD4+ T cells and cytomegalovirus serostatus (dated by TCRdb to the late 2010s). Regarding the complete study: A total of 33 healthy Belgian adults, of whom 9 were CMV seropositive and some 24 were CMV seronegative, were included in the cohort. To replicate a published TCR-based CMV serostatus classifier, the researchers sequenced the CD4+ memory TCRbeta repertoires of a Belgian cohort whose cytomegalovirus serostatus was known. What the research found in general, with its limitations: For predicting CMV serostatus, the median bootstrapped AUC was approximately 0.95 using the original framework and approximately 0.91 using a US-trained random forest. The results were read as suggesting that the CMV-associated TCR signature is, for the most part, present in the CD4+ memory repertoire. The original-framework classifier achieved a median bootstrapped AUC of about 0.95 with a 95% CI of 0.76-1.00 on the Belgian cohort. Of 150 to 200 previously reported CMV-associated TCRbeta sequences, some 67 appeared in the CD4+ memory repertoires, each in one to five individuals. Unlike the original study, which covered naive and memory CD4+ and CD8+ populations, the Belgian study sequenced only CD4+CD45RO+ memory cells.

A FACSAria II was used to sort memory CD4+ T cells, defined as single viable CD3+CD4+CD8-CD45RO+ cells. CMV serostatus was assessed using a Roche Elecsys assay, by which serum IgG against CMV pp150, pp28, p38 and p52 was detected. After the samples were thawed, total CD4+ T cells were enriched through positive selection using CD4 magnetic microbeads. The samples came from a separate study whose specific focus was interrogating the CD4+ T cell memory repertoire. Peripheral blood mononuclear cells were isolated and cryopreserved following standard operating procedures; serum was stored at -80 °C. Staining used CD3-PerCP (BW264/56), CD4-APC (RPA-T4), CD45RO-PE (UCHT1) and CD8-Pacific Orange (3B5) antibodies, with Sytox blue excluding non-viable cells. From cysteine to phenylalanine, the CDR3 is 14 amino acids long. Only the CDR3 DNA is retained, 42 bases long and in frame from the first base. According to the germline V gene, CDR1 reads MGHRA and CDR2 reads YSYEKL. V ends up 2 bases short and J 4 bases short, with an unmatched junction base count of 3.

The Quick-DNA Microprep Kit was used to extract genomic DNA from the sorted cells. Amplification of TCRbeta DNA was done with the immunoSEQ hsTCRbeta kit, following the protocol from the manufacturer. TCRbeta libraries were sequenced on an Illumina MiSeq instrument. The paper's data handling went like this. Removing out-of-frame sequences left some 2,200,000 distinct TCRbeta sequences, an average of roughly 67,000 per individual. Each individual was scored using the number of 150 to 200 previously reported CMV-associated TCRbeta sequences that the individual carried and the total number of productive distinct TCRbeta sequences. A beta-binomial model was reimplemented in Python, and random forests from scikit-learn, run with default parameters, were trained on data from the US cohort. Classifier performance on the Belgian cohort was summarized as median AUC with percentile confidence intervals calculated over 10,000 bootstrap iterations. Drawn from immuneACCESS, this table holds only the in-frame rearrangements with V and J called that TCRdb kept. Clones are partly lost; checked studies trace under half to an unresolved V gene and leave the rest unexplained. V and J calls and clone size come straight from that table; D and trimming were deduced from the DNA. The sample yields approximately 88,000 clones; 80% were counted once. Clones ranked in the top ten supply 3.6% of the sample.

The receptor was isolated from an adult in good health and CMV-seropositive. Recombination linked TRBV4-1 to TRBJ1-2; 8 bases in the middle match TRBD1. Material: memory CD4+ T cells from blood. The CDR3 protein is CASSQPDRVYGYTF. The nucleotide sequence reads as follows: TGCGCCAGCAGCCAACCGGACAGGGTCTATGGCTACACCTTC.